This entry features one T cell receptor (beta chain) sequence. The data were taken from a study of CD8 T cells in Susac syndrome. cDNA came from approximately 0.5 to 1 ug RNA primed by random hexamers. An immunoSEQ multiplex PCR amplified TCR beta CDR3 over 54 Vbeta and 13 Jbeta. TCRdb used MiXCR to reprocess the immunoSEQ multiplex PCR reads, holding one entry per CDR3 protein. The sample includes fewer than 150,000 distinct CDR3 sequences, approximately 90% seen only once; the top ten take approximately 0.24%. The CDR3 totals 16 residues. Germline trimming cut 1 base from V and 0 bases from J; bases unmatched to any gene: 4. CDR1 and CDR2 (germline): LGHNA, YNFKEQ.

The rearrangement links TRBV4-2 to TRBJ1-1; 8 bases align to TRBD1. This TCR came from a human donor with multiple sclerosis. Sequencing was carried out using CD8+ T cells from PBMCs. CDR3 region: CASSQGTGGMNTEAFF. CDR3 nucleotide sequence: TGTGCCAGCAGCCAAGGCACAGGGGGTATGAACACTGAAGCTTTCTTT.